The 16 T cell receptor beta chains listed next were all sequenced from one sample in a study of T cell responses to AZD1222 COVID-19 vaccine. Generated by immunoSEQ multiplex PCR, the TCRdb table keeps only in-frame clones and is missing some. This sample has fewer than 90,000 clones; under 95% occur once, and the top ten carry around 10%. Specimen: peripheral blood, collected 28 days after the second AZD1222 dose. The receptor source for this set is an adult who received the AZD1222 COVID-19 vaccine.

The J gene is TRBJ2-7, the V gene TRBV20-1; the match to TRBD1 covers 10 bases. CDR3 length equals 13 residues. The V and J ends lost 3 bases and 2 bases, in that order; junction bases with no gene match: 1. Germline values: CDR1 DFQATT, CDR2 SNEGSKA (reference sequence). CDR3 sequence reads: CSASGQGAYEQYF. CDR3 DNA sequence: TGCAGTGCTAGTGGACAGGGGGCCTACGAGCAGTACTTC.

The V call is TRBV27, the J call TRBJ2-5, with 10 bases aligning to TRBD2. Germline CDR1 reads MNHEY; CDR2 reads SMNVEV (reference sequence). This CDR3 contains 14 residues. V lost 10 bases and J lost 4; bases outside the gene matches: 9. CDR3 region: CATWPSGRRETQYF. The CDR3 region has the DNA TGTGCCACCTGGCCTAGCGGGAGAAGAGAGACCCAGTACTTC.

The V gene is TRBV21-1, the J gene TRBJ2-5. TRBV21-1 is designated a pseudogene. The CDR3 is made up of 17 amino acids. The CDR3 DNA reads TGTGCCAGCAGCACGGAAGGGAGGACAGACAAGGAAGAGACCCAGTACTTC. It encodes CASSTEGRTDKEETQYF.

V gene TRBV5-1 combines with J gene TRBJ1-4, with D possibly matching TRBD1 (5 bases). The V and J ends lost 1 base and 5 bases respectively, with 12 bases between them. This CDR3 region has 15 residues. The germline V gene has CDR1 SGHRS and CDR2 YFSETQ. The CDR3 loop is CASSLTPTANEKLFF. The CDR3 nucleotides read TGCGCCAGCAGCTTGACACCGACAGCCAATGAAAAACTGTTTTTT.

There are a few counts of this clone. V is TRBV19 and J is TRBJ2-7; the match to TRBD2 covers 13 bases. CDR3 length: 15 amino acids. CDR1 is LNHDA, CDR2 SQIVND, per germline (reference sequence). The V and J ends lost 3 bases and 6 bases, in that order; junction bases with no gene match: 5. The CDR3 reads CASSIWRTSGGEQYF. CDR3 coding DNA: TGTGCCAGTAGTATTTGGAGGACTAGCGGGGGCGAGCAGTACTTC.

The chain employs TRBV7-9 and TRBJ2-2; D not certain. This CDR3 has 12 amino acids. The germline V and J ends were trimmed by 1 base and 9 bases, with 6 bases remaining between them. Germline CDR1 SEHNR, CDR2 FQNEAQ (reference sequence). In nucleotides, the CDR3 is TGTGCCAGCAGCTTAGTAGGTCGGGAGCTGTTTTTT. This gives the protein CASSLVGRELFF.

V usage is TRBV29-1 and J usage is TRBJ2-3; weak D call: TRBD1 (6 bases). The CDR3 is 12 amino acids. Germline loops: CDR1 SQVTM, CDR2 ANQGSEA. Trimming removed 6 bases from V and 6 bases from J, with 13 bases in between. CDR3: CSVLDSLDTQYF. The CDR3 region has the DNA TGCAGCGTCTTGGACAGTTTGGATACGCAGTATTTT.

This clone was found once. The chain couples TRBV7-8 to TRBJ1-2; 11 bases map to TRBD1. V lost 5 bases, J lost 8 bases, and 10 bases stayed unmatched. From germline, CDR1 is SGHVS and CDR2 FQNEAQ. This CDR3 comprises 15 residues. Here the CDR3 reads CASSESGTGGGGYTF. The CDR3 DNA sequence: TGTGCCAGCAGCGAATCCGGGACAGGGGGTGGCGGCTACACCTTC.

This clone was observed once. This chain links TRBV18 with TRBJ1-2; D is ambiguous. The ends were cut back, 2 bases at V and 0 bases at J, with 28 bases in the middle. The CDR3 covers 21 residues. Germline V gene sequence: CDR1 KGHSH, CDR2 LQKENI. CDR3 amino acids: CASSPFNPGRDWVRANYGYTF. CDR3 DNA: TGTGCCAGCTCACCATTCAACCCAGGTCGGGATTGGGTACGAGCTAACTATGGCTACACCTTC.

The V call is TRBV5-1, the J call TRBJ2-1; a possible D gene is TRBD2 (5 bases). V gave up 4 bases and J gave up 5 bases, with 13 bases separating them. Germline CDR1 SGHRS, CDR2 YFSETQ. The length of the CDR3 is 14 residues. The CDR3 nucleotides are TGCGCCAGCAGCGGAGGTAGCGAGGACAATGAGCAGTTCTTC. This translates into CASSGGSEDNEQFF.

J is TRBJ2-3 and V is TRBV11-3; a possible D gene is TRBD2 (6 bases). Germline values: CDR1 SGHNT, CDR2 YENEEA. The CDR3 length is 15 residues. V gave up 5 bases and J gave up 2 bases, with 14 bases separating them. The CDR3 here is CASSPNAGYTDTQYF. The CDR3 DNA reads TGTGCCAGCAGCCCCAATGCGGGGTACACAGATACGCAGTATTTT.

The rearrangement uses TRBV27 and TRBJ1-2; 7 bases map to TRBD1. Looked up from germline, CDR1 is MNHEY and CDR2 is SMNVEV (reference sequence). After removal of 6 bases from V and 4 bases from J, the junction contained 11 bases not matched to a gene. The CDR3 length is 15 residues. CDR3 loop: CASSQTGLTFYGYTF. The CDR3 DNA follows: TGTGCCAGCAGCCAGACAGGGTTGACTTTCTATGGCTACACCTTC.

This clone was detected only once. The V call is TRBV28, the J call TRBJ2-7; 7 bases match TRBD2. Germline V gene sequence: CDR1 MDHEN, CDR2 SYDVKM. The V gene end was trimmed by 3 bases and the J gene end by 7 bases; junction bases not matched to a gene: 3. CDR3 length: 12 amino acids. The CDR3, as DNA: TGTGCCAGCAGTTTTACCGGGAGGGAGCAGTACTTC. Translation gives CASSFTGREQYF.

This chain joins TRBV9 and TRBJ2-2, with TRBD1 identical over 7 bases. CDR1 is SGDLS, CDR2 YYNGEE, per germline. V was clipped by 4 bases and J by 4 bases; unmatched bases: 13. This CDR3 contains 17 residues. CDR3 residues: CASSPRQGQDFTGELFF. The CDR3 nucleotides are TGTGCCAGCAGCCCCAGACAGGGCCAGGACTTCACCGGGGAGCTGTTTTTT. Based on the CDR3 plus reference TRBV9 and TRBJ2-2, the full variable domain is DSGVTQTPKHLITATGQRVTLRCSPRSGDLSVYWYQQSLDQGLQFLIQYYNGEERAKGNILERFSAQQFPDLHSELNLSSLELGDSALYFCASSPRQGQDFTGELFFGEGSRLTVL.

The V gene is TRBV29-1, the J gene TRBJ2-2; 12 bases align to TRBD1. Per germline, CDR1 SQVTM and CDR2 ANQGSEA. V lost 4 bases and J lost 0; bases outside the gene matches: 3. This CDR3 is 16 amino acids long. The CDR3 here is CSVGDRGLTNTGELFF. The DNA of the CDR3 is TGCAGCGTTGGGGACAGGGGGCTAACGAACACCGGGGAGCTGTTTTTT.

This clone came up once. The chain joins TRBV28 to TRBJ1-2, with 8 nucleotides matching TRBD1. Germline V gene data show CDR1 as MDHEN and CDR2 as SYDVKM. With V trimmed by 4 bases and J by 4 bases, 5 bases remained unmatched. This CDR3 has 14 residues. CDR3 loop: CASSWGQAVYGYTF. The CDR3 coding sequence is TGTGCCAGCAGTTGGGGACAGGCAGTCTATGGCTACACCTTC.